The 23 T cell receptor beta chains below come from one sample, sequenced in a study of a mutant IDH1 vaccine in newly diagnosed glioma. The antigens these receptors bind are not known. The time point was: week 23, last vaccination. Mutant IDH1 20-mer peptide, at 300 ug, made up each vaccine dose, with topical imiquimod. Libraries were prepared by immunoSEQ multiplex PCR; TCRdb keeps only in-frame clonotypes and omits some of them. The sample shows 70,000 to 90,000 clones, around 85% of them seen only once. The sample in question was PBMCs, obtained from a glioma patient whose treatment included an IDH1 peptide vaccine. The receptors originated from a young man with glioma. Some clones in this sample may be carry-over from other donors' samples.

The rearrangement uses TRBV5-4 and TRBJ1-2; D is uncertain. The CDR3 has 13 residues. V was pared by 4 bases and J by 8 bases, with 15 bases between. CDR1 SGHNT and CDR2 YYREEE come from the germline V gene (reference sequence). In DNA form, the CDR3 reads TGTGCCAGCAGCCTCATCGAAGGTCGCGGCTACACCTTC. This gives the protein CASSLIEGRGYTF.

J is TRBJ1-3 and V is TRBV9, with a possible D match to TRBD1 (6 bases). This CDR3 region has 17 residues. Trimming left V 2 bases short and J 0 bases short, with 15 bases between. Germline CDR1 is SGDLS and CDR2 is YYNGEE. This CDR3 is CASSVTITGNSGNTIYF. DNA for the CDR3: TGTGCCAGCAGCGTGACGATAACAGGGAACTCTGGAAACACCATATATTTT.

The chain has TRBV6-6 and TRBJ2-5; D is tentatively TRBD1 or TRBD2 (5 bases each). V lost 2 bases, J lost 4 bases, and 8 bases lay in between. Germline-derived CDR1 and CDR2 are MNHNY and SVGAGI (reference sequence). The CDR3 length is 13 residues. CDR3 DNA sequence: TGTGCCAGCAGTTACGGGGGAACAGAGACCCAGTACTTC. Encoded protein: CASSYGGTETQYF.

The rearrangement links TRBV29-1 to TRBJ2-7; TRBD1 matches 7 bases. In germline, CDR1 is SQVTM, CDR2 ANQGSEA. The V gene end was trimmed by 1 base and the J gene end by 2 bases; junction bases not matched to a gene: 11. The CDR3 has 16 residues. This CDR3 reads CSVEGIAGTAPYEQYF. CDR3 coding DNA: TGCAGCGTTGAAGGGATCGCCGGGACAGCACCCTACGAGCAGTACTTC.

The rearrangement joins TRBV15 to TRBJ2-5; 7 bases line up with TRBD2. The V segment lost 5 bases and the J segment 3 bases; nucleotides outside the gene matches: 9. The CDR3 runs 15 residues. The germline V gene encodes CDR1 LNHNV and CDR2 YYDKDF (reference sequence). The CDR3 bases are TGTGCCACCAGCTCTCCCGGGGGGAACGAAGAGACCCAGTACTTC. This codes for CATSSPGGNEETQYF.

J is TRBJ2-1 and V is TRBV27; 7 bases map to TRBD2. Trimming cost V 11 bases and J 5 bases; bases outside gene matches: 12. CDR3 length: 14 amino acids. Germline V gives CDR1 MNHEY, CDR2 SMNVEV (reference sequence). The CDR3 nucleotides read TGTGCCGCCAGGACGGGGGGACCGAACAATGAGCAGTTCTTC. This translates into CAARTGGPNNEQFF.

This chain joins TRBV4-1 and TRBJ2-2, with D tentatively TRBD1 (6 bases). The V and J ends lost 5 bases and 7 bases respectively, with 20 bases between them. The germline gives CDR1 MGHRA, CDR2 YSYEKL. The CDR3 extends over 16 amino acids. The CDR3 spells CASSLATGFDHGELFF. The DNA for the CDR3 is TGCGCCAGCAGCTTAGCGACAGGCTTCGATCACGGGGAGCTGTTTTTT.

The CDR3 here is CASSLDAGANVLTF. CDR3 coding DNA: TGCGCCAGCAGCTTGGACGCTGGGGCCAACGTCCTGACTTTC. The chain is built from TRBV5-1 and TRBJ2-6; D is uncertain. Germline CDR1 reads SGHRS; CDR2 reads YFSETQ. Trimming removed 0 bases from V and 2 bases from J, with 3 bases in between. The CDR3 has 14 amino acids.

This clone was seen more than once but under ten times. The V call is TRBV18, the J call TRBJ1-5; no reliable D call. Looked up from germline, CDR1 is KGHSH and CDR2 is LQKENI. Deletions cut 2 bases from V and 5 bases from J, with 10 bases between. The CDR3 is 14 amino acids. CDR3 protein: CASSPGFDDQPQHF. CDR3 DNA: TGTGCCAGCTCACCAGGGTTTGACGATCAGCCCCAGCATTTT.

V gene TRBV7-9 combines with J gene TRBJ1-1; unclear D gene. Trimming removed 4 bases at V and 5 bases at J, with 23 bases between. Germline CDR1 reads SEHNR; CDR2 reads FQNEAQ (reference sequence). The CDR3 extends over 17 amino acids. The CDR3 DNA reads TGTGCCAGCAGCTCATTTGCTGCGGTCAGACCAGGAACTGAAGCTTTCTTT. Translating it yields CASSSFAAVRPGTEAFF. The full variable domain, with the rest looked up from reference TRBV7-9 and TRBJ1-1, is DTGVSQNPRHKITKRGQNVTFRCDPISEHNRLYWYRQTLGQGPEFLTYFQNEAQLEKSRLLSDRFSAERPKGSFSTLEIQRTEQGDSAMYLCASSSFAAVRPGTEAFFGQGTRLTVV.

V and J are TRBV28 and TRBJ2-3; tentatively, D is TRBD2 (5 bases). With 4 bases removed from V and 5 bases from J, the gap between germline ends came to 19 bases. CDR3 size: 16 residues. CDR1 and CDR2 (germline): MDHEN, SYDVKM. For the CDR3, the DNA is TGTGCCAGCAGTTCCCTTAGCGAAGCACCGGTAGATACGCAGTATTTT. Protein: CASSSLSEAPVDTQYF.

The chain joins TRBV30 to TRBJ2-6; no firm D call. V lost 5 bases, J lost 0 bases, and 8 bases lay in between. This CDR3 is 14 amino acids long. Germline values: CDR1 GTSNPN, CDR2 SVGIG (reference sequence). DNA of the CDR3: TGTGCCTGGGACTTCAGCTCTGGGGCCAACGTCCTGACTTTC. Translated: CAWDFSSGANVLTF.

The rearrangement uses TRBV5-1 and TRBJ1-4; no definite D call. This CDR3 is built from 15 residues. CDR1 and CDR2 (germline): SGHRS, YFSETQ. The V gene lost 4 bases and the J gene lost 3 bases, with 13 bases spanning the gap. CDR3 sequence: CASSPQDGANEKLFF. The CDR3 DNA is TGCGCCAGCAGCCCACAAGACGGAGCTAATGAAAAACTGTTTTTT.

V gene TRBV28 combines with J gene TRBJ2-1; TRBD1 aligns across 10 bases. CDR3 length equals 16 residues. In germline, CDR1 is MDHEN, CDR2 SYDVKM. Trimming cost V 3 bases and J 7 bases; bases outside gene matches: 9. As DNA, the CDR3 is TGTGCCAGCAGTTTCGTATTGGGACAGGGGAAAAATGAGCAGTTCTTC. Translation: CASSFVLGQGKNEQFF.

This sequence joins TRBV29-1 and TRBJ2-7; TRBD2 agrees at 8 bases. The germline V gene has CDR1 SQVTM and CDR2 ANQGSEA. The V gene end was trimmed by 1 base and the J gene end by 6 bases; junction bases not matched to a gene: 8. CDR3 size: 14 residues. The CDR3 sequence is CSVEVSGGPSEQYF. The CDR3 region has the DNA TGCAGCGTTGAAGTGTCGGGAGGGCCCAGCGAGCAGTACTTC.

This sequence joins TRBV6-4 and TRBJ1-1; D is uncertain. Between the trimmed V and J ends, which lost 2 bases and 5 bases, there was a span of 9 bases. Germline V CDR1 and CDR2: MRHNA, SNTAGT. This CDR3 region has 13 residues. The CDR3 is CASSDPPETEAFF. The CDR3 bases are TGTGCCAGCAGTGACCCTCCGGAGACTGAAGCTTTCTTT.

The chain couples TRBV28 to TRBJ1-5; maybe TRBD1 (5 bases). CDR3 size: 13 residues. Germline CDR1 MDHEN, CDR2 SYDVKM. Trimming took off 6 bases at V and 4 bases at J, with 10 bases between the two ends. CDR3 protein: CASRPDRNQPQHF. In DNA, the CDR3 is TGTGCCAGCAGACCCGACAGAAATCAGCCCCAGCATTTT.

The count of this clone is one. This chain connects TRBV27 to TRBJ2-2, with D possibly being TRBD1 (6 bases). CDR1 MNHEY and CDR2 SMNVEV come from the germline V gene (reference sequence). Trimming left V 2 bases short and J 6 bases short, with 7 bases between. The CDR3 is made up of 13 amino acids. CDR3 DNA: TGTGCCAGCAGTTTAGCAGGGGCCGGGGAGCTGTTTTTT. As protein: CASSLAGAGELFF.

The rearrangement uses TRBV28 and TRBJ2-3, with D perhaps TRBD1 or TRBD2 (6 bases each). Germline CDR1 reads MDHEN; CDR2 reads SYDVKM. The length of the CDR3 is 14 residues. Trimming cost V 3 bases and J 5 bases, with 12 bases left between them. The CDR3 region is CASSFGGPGDTQYF. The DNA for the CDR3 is TGTGCCAGCAGTTTTGGGGGGCCGGGAGATACGCAGTATTTT.

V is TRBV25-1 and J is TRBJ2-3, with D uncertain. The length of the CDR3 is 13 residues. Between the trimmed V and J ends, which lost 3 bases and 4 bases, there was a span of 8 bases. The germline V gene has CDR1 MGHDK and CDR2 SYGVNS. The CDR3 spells CASSDLGADTQYF. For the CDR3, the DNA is TGTGCCAGCAGTGATCTAGGAGCAGATACGCAGTATTTT. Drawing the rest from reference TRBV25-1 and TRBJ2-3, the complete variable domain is EADIYQTPRYLVIGTGKKITLECSQTMGHDKMYWYQQDPGMELHLIHYSYGVNSTEKGDLSSESTVSRIRTEHFPLTLESARPSHTSQYLCASSDLGADTQYFGPGTRLTVL.

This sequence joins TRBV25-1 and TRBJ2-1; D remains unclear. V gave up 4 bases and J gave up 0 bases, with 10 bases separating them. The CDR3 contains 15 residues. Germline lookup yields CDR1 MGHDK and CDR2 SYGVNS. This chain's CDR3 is CASSAAISSYNEQFF. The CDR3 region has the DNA TGTGCCAGCAGTGCTGCGATTAGCTCCTACAATGAGCAGTTCTTC.

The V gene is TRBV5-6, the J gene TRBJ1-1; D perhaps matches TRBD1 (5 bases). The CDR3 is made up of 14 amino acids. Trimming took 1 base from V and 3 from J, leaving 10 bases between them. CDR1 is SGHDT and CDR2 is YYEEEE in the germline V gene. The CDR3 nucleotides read TGTGCCAGCAGCTTGACGGGGGTGGACACTGAAGCTTTCTTT. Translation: CASSLTGVDTEAFF.

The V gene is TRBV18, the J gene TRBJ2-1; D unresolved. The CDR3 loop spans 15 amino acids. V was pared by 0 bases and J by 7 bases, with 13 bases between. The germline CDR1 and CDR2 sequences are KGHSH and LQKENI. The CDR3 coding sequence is TGTGCCAGCTCACCACCCCCGGAAAAAGGGAATGAGCAGTTCTTC. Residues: CASSPPPEKGNEQFF.